The sequence of this T cell receptor beta chain was determined in a study of monozygotic twins with cystic fibrosis. Across the study: Libraries were built from three micrograms of fragmented DNA using around 16 PCR cycles.

Only in-frame clones appear in the TCRdb table, and some are missing; sequencing was by immunoSEQ multiplex PCR. Here the sample spans 30,000 to 45,000 clones, approximately 80% being singletons. Broader study findings: Nucleotide-identical clonotype sharing was significantly higher within monozygotic CF twin pairs than between unrelated CF individuals. In this small cohort, shared CDR3 numbers showed no association with age, concordance or disease severity. The repertoire was suggested to be naive-dominated, clonality median approximately 0.0093.

This CDR3 comprises 16 residues. Germline CDR1 and CDR2: LNHDA and SQIVND (reference sequence). V lost 5 bases and J 5 bases, leaving 18 bases between the germline ends. Details on this clone: Its target is unknown.

Sequenced sample: blood. This TCR was recovered from a girl aged 2-10 years with cystic fibrosis. This chain joins TRBV19 and TRBJ1-4; maybe TRBD1 (6 bases). CDR3 amino acids: CASSGGIRVGNEKLFF. CDR3 nucleotides: TGTGCCAGTAGTGGGGGCATCAGAGTAGGAAATGAAAAACTGTTTTTT.